One and the same sample provided the 29 T cell receptor beta chains below, sequenced in a study of cytomegalovirus exposure and HLA in healthy donors. A multiplex PCR was run with 60 Vbeta primers and 13 Jbeta primers. The repertoire was sequenced with immunoSEQ multiplex PCR; TCRdb's copy has only in-frame clones and lacks some. The sample lists roughly 160,000 clones, approximately 80% occurring once. Source material: PBMCs. Receptors were obtained from a man aged 25 to 40 in good health and CMV-seronegative.

The chain combines TRBV7-2 with TRBJ2-5, with D uncertain. The CDR3 extends over 12 amino acids. Trimming shortened V by 1 base and J by 5 bases, and 5 bases separated the two germline ends. In germline, CDR1 is SGHTA, CDR2 FQGNSA. CDR3: CASSLVRETQYF. DNA of the CDR3: TGTGCCAGCAGCTTAGTCCGGGAGACCCAGTACTTC.

The V call is TRBV7-9, the J call TRBJ2-5, with 13 bases matching TRBD2. Germline V lookup: CDR1 SEHNR, CDR2 FQNEAQ (reference sequence). The CDR3 loop spans 16 amino acids. V lost 3 bases, J lost 6 bases, and 7 bases stayed unmatched. In nucleotides, the CDR3 is TGTGCCAGCAGCTTGGGACTAGCGGGGAGAACACAGACCCAGTACTTC. Residues: CASSLGLAGRTQTQYF.

The J gene is TRBJ2-5, the V gene TRBV27; 12 bases are a match to TRBD2. Germline CDR1 is MNHEY and CDR2 is SMNVEV (reference sequence). With 6 bases clipped from V and 4 bases from J, the junction kept 0 bases outside the gene matches. The CDR3 covers 13 residues. The CDR3 nucleotides read TGTGCCAGCAGGACTAGCGGGAGAGAGACCCAGTACTTC. This codes for CASRTSGRETQYF.

The gene calls are TRBV6-5 and TRBJ2-1; 8 nucleotides match TRBD2. Per germline, CDR1 MNHEY and CDR2 SVGAGI. CDR3 length: 13 amino acids. The junction had 12 bases not matched to a gene; V was cut back by 6 bases and J by 14 bases. The CDR3 sequence is CASSSTFEREKFF. CDR3 DNA: TGTGCCAGCAGCTCCACGTTTGAGCGGGAGAAGTTCTTC.

The chain joins TRBV6-6 to TRBJ1-1; D is ambiguous. The CDR3 is 11 residues long. Deletions cut 10 bases from V and 4 bases from J, with 10 bases between. Per germline, CDR1 MNHNY and CDR2 SVGAGI (reference sequence). In nucleotides, the CDR3 is TGTGCCATACGGGTAGGCACTGAAGCTTTCTTT. Protein: CAIRVGTEAFF.

The V gene is TRBV5-1, the J gene TRBJ2-3; 8 bases fit TRBD2. The CDR3 extends over 14 amino acids. The germline gives CDR1 SGHRS, CDR2 YFSETQ. The trim removed 0 bases at V and 4 bases at J, leaving 1 base unmatched. The CDR3, as DNA: TGCGCCAGCAGCTTGGTCGGGGGGGCAGATACGCAGTATTTT. It codes for CASSLVGGADTQYF.

The V and J genes are TRBV4-3 and TRBJ2-1; TRBD2 aligns across 9 bases. The germline CDR1 and CDR2 sequences are LGHNA and YSLEER. The CDR3 spans 16 residues. V was clipped by 1 base and J by 1 base; unmatched bases: 2. CDR3 in amino acids: CASSQGLAGSYNEQFF. In DNA form, the CDR3 reads TGCGCCAGCAGCCAAGGGCTAGCGGGATCCTACAATGAGCAGTTCTTC.

The rearrangement joins TRBV28 to TRBJ1-5, with 7 bases lining up with TRBD1. Germline V gene sequence: CDR1 MDHEN, CDR2 SYDVKM. The ends lost 3 bases at V and 5 bases at J; junction bases unmatched: 4. CDR3 length: 14 amino acids. The CDR3 nucleotides read TGTGCCAGCAGTTTCGACAGGGTTTATCAGCCCCAGCATTTT. This gives the protein CASSFDRVYQPQHF.

The chain joins TRBV18 to TRBJ1-4; D unclear. Germline CDR1 KGHSH, CDR2 LQKENI. Trimming shortened V by 6 bases and J by 0 bases, and 14 bases separated the two germline ends. CDR3 length equals 16 residues. CDR3 in amino acids: CASSLYAPATNEKLFF. As DNA, the CDR3 is TGTGCCAGCTCCCTGTATGCCCCGGCAACTAATGAAAAACTGTTTTTT.

The sample holds a few counts of this clone. The gene calls are TRBV30 and TRBJ2-2, with TRBD2 as a possible D gene (5 bases). V lost 6 bases to trimming and J lost 7 bases, with 9 bases between them. The V gene's germline CDR1 is GTSNPN and CDR2 SVGIG (reference sequence). The CDR3 sequence is 11 residues long. This CDR3 is CACERSGELFF. CDR3 sequence (DNA): TGTGCCTGTGAGCGGAGCGGGGAGCTGTTTTTT. The full variable domain, in which reference TRBV30 and TRBJ2-2 provide the parts outside the CDR3, is SQTIHQWPATLVQPVGSPLSLECTVEGTSNPNLYWYRQAAGRGLQLLFYSVGIGQISSEVPQNLSASRPQDRQFILSSKKLLLSDSGFYLCACERSGELFFGEGSRLTVL.

This sequence joins TRBV15 and TRBJ1-3; D uncertain. The V gene lost 3 bases and the J gene lost 4 bases, with 10 bases spanning the gap. CDR1 is LNHNV, CDR2 YYDKDF, per germline (reference sequence). CDR3 length: 14 amino acids. The CDR3 loop is CATSSAIKGNTIYF. CDR3 nucleotide sequence: TGTGCCACCAGCAGCGCTATTAAGGGAAACACCATATATTTT.

The rearrangement links TRBV10-2 to TRBJ1-5, with D unclear. Trimming cost V 0 bases and J 6 bases, with 6 bases left between them. The CDR3 spans 13 residues. CDR1 and CDR2 (germline): WSHSY, SAAADI. The CDR3 protein is CASSESEFQPQHF. The CDR3 nucleotides read TGCGCCAGCAGTGAGTCGGAGTTTCAGCCCCAGCATTTT.

The rearrangement links TRBV5-8 to TRBJ2-7; TRBD2 matches 8 bases. This CDR3 is built from 13 residues. The J segment lost 4 bases and the V segment lost 5 bases, leaving 5 bases of the junction unmatched. The germline CDR1 and CDR2 sequences are SGHTS and YDEGEE. CDR3 region: CASRFSGTYEQYF. DNA of the CDR3: TGTGCCAGCAGATTTAGCGGGACTTACGAGCAGTACTTC. Full variable domain (remainder filled in from reference TRBV5-8 and TRBJ2-7): EAGVTQSPTHLIKTRGQQATLRCSPISGHTSVYWYQQALGLGLQFLLWYDEGEERNRGNFPPRFSGRQFPNYSSELNVNALELEDSALYLCASRFSGTYEQYFGPGTRLTVT.

Worth noting for this clone: The same CDR3 also results from other DNA sequences found in this sample. The chain carries TRBV6-5 and TRBJ1-2; 8 bases match TRBD1. CDR1 is MNHEY and CDR2 is SVGAGI in the germline V gene. This CDR3 has 14 amino acids. The V gene end was trimmed by 2 bases and the J gene end by 1 base; junction bases not matched to a gene: 0. The CDR3 is CASSYDRGNYGYTF. CDR3 bases: TGTGCCAGCAGTTACGACAGGGGTAACTATGGCTACACCTTC.

The chain employs TRBV7-2 and TRBJ1-5; 9 nucleotides align to TRBD1. The CDR3 has 15 residues. Trimming removed 5 bases from V and 5 bases from J; junction bases left unmatched: 7. Germline values: CDR1 SGHTA, CDR2 FQGNSA. The CDR3 DNA is TGTGCCAGCAGCCCGGGACAGGGATTCGATCAGCCCCAGCATTTT. It yields the protein CASSPGQGFDQPQHF.

The rearrangement uses TRBV5-1 and TRBJ2-7; TRBD2 matches 8 bases. CDR1 and CDR2 from the germline V gene are SGHRS and YFSETQ. The CDR3 is 15 residues long. The ends lost 4 bases at V and 6 bases at J; junction bases unmatched: 12. CDR3 residues: CASSRDLAGRGEQYF. DNA of the CDR3: TGCGCCAGCAGCAGAGATCTAGCGGGTCGGGGCGAGCAGTACTTC.

As regards this clone: In the same sample, other DNA sequences code for this CDR3. This chain connects TRBV7-6 to TRBJ2-5, with D possibly matching TRBD1 (6 bases). V lost 4 bases and J lost 4, with 19 bases in between. The CDR3 is 16 amino acids. CDR1 SGHVS and CDR2 FNYEAQ come from the germline V gene. Here the CDR3 DNA reads TGTGCCAGCAGCTCCTCTACCTCAGGGGTCGGAGAGACCCAGTACTTC. This codes for CASSSSTSGVGETQYF.

The V and J genes are TRBV7-2 and TRBJ1-2; 7 bases fit TRBD1. J lost 2 bases, V lost 5 bases, and 8 bases had no gene match. Germline values: CDR1 SGHTA, CDR2 FQGNSA. This CDR3 comprises 15 residues. The CDR3 region is CASSQNHRGNYGYTF. The DNA for the CDR3 is TGTGCCAGCAGCCAGAATCACAGGGGCAACTATGGCTACACCTTC.

With respect to this clone: Other DNA sequences in the same sample also yield this CDR3. This chain uses TRBV6-5 with TRBJ1-2, with D maybe TRBD1 (6 bases). CDR1 is MNHEY, CDR2 SVGAGI, per germline. V was pared by 5 bases and J by 4 bases, with 11 bases between. The CDR3 consists of 13 residues. CDR3 sequence: CASSRGSSYGYTF. The CDR3 DNA is TGTGCCAGCAGTAGGGGGTCTTCCTATGGCTACACCTTC.

The V and J genes are TRBV10-3 and TRBJ2-2; tentative D call: TRBD1 (7 bases). CDR3 length equals 13 residues. Per germline, CDR1 ENHRY and CDR2 SYGVKD. The V gene lost 3 bases and the J gene lost 6 bases, with 8 bases spanning the gap. The CDR3 DNA reads as TGTGCCATCAGTGACAGGGGGGCCGGGGAGCTGTTTTTT. This translates into CAISDRGAGELFF.

The chain employs TRBV7-2 and TRBJ1-6, with D possibly being TRBD1 (5 bases). This CDR3 is 15 amino acids long. V dropped 6 bases and J dropped 5 bases, with 14 bases sitting between them. Germline V gives CDR1 SGHTA, CDR2 FQGNSA. CDR3 sequence (DNA): TGTGCCAGCAGTTCCAGGGCCCAGGATAATTCACCCCTCCACTTT. This sequence encodes CASSSRAQDNSPLHF.

In DNA, the CDR3 is TGTGCCAGCAGCCCCGACAGGGGGCGTTCTGGAAACACCATATATTTT. This gives the protein CASSPDRGRSGNTIYF. J is TRBJ1-3 and V is TRBV5-4; 10 positions match TRBD1. CDR1 and CDR2 from the germline V gene are SGHNT and YYREEE (reference sequence). The CDR3 extends over 16 amino acids. With V trimmed by 4 bases and J by 1 base, 5 bases remained unmatched.

The chain employs TRBV7-3 and TRBJ2-2, with a possible D match to TRBD1 (5 bases). Per the germline V gene, CDR1 is SGHTA and CDR2 is FQGTGA. V was trimmed by 1 base and J by 1 base, leaving 7 bases between them. This CDR3 comprises 15 residues. The CDR3 DNA follows: TGTGCCAGCAGCTTAAATCAGGGGAACACCGGGGAGCTGTTTTTT. Amino acids: CASSLNQGNTGELFF.

The chain links TRBV19 to TRBJ2-7, with D perhaps matching TRBD2 (5 bases). Germline lookup yields CDR1 LNHDA and CDR2 SQIVND (reference sequence). V dropped 0 bases and J dropped 3 bases, with 9 bases sitting between them. This CDR3 is 14 amino acids long. As DNA, the CDR3 is TGTGCCAGTAGTATAGAGCAGCGGAACTACGAGCAGTACTTC. Protein product: CASSIEQRNYEQYF.

The V gene is TRBV28, the J gene TRBJ2-1; tentative D call: TRBD2 (6 bases). CDR3 length equals 13 residues. V gave up 6 bases and J gave up 7 bases, with 13 bases separating them. Per the germline V gene, CDR1 is MDHEN and CDR2 is SYDVKM. CDR3 nucleotides: TGTGCCAGCAGCCCCGGGACTTATAATGAGCAGTTCTTC. Translating it yields CASSPGTYNEQFF. Using reference TRBV28 and TRBJ2-1 for the parts outside the CDR3, the full variable domain is DVKVTQSSRYLVKRTGEKVFLECVQDMDHENMFWYRQDPGLGLRLIYFSYDVKMKEKGDIPEGYSVSREKKERFSLILESASTNQTSMYLCASSPGTYNEQFFGPGTRLTVL.

The chain employs TRBV30 and TRBJ2-3; D is possibly TRBD2 (6 bases). Germline CDR1 reads GTSNPN; CDR2 reads SVGIG (reference sequence). There are 12 residues in the CDR3. The V gene lost 1 base and the J gene lost 4 bases, with 6 bases spanning the gap. The CDR3, as DNA: TGTGCCTGGAGTGCGGGGGCAGATACGCAGTATTTT. It is translated as CAWSAGADTQYF.

V is TRBV25-1 and J is TRBJ2-1, with 8 bases matching TRBD1. CDR1 is MGHDK and CDR2 is SYGVNS in the germline V gene. CDR3 length equals 17 residues. V was clipped by 0 bases and J by 3 bases; unmatched bases: 7. Here the CDR3 DNA reads TGTGCCAGCAGTGAATACGGTCAGGGGGCTCACTACAATGAGCAGTTCTTC. It codes for CASSEYGQGAHYNEQFF.

The DNA of the CDR3 is TGTGCCAGCAGCTTAGCTAGGACAGGGGGATACGAGCAGTACTTC. Residues: CASSLARTGGYEQYF. The chain couples TRBV7-9 to TRBJ2-7, with 10 bases that match TRBD1. Per germline, CDR1 SEHNR and CDR2 FQNEAQ (reference sequence). V trimming: 0 bases; J trimming: 4 bases; junction bases outside the gene matches: 3. This CDR3 spans 15 amino acids.

This clone was seen a few times. The genes are TRBV28 and TRBJ1-4, with D possibly matching TRBD1 (5 bases). Trimming removed 4 bases from V and 1 base from J, with 19 bases in between. This CDR3 contains 18 residues. In germline, CDR1 is MDHEN, CDR2 SYDVKM. The CDR3 loop is CASSSMTAGLGTNEKLFF. The CDR3 nucleotides are TGTGCCAGCAGTTCTATGACAGCCGGTCTAGGAACTAATGAAAAACTGTTTTTT.